This T cell receptor (beta chain) was profiled in a study of T cell responses to AZD1222 COVID-19 vaccine. Study in general: Second-dose groups at about 4 or about 12 weeks were pooled. Study results and limitations: Donors, mostly white British, included more females; clonal diversity was possibly underestimated.

About this clone itself: Its antigen is unidentified.

TCRdb's copy holds only in-frame clones and misses some; the assay was immunoSEQ multiplex PCR. Found here are approximately 140,000 clones, more than 85% of them singletons; the top ten hold roughly 2%. The clonotype was recovered from an adult in good health. Sample: peripheral blood, taken on day 0 of AZD1222 vaccination.

This CDR3 is CASSPRGQGRKQYF. In nucleotides, the CDR3 is TGTGCCAGCTCACCACGGGGACAGGGTAGAAAGCAGTACTTC. The rearrangement uses TRBV18 and TRBJ2-7; TRBD1 aligns across 9 bases. The CDR3 consists of 14 residues. The V gene end was trimmed by 1 base and the J gene end by 8 bases; junction bases not matched to a gene: 6. The germline CDR1 and CDR2 sequences are KGHSH and LQKENI.